Below are 15 T cell receptor beta chains sequenced from a single sample in a study of blood T cell repertoires in COVID-19. Clones were sequenced by immunoSEQ multiplex PCR, and TCRdb holds only the in-frame ones, with some missing. The sample contains approximately 170,000 clones, roughly four fifths of which appear only once. Sequencing was done on a sample of peripheral blood. The receptors shown here come from a man aged 55-75 years with active or convalescent COVID-19.

V and J are TRBV2 and TRBJ1-1; no reliable D call. Trimming cost V 4 bases and J 0 bases, with 9 bases left between them. This CDR3 contains 14 residues. Per the germline V gene, CDR1 is SNHLY and CDR2 is FYNNEI. CDR3 sequence: CASSGAGMNTEAFF. The CDR3 region has the DNA TGTGCCAGCAGTGGGGCGGGGATGAACACTGAAGCTTTCTTT.

The chain recombines TRBV19 with TRBJ1-1, with TRBD1 identical over 8 bases. CDR3 length equals 17 residues. Germline CDR1 and CDR2: LNHDA and SQIVND (reference sequence). V shed 7 bases and J 4 bases; nucleotides not matched to a gene: 17. For the CDR3, the DNA is TGTGCCAGTACCACGGACAGGGAATACGGCAGGGGCACTGAAGCTTTCTTT. Translated, it gives CASTTDREYGRGTEAFF.

J is TRBJ1-4 and V is TRBV4-1; D possibly corresponds to TRBD1 (6 bases). The CDR3 contains 15 residues. The germline gives CDR1 MGHRA, CDR2 YSYEKL. Trimming took 0 bases from V and 10 from J, leaving 15 bases between them. The CDR3 loop reads CASSQDQTGGGKLFF. CDR3 nucleotides: TGCGCCAGCAGCCAAGATCAGACAGGCGGGGGAAAACTGTTTTTT.

This clone was counted only a few times. The gene calls are TRBV15 and TRBJ2-7, with D perhaps TRBD2 (7 bases). Per germline, CDR1 LNHNV and CDR2 YYDKDF (reference sequence). Trimming pared 0 bases from V and 6 bases from J, leaving 15 bases between. The CDR3 is 15 residues long. Written as DNA, the CDR3 is TGTGCCACCAGCAGAGAGTGGTCGGGGGGCGCCGAGCAGTACTTC. Translating gives CATSREWSGGAEQYF.

This clone has only one observation. The rearrangement uses TRBV5-1 and TRBJ2-7; 8 bases map to TRBD2. The CDR3 has 14 amino acids. From germline, CDR1 is SGHRS and CDR2 YFSETQ. V gave up 4 bases and J gave up 2 bases; unmatched junction bases: 5. The CDR3 reads CASSPGLAAYEQYF. The CDR3, as DNA: TGCGCCAGCAGCCCTGGACTAGCAGCCTACGAGCAGTACTTC.

The gene calls are TRBV5-8 and TRBJ2-3; D gene ambiguous. CDR1 and CDR2 (germline): SGHTS, YDEGEE. V was trimmed by 4 bases and J by 0 bases, leaving 15 bases between them. The CDR3 runs to 16 residues. The CDR3 loop reads CASSLALRSSTDTQYF. The CDR3 coding sequence is TGTGCCAGCAGCCTGGCATTGCGGAGCAGCACAGATACGCAGTATTTT.

In its sample, this clone was seen once. The chain combines TRBV6-5 with TRBJ1-5, with D possibly matching TRBD1 (5 bases). Germline assignment: CDR1 MNHEY and CDR2 SVGAGI. The CDR3 has 13 amino acids. The ends were cut back, 6 bases at V and 5 bases at J, with 11 bases in the middle. The CDR3 protein is CASRGDWDQPQHF. As DNA, the CDR3 is TGTGCCAGCAGGGGGGACTGGGATCAGCCCCAGCATTTT.

Worth noting for this clone: The same CDR3 is also encoded by other DNA sequences in this sample. J is TRBJ1-1 and V is TRBV7-3; D is unresolved. Between the trimmed V and J ends, which lost 4 bases and 1 base, there was a span of 7 bases. The CDR3 is made up of 13 amino acids. Germline V lookup: CDR1 SGHTA, CDR2 FQGTGA. CDR3 nucleotides: TGTGCCAGCAGCTCGGGAGGGAACACTGAAGCTTTCTTT. This encodes CASSSGGNTEAFF. Full variable domain (remainder filled in from reference TRBV7-3 and TRBJ1-1): GAGVSQTPSNKVTEKGKYVELRCDPISGHTALYWYRQSLGQGPEFLIYFQGTGAADDSGLPNDRFFAVRPEGSVSTLKIQRTERGDSAVYLCASSSGGNTEAFFGQGTRLTVV.

The chain employs TRBV10-3 and TRBJ1-2; D is undetermined. Between the trimmed V and J ends, which lost 10 bases and 4 bases, there was a span of 16 bases. The CDR3 loop spans 13 amino acids. Per germline, CDR1 ENHRY and CDR2 SYGVKD. The CDR3 sequence: CATLSGIIYGYTF. As DNA, the CDR3 is TGTGCCACCCTCAGCGGGATTATCTATGGCTACACCTTC.

The chain has TRBV2 and TRBJ1-2; D possibly corresponds to TRBD1 (5 bases). The germline V gene encodes CDR1 SNHLY and CDR2 FYNNEI. CDR3 length: 15 amino acids. Trimming cost V 0 bases and J 4 bases, with 12 bases left between them. The CDR3 sequence is CASSEAIGGSYGYTF. CDR3 nucleotides: TGTGCCAGCAGTGAAGCGATCGGGGGGAGCTATGGCTACACCTTC.

The chain links TRBV6-5 to TRBJ1-2, with D hard to call. V was cut by 2 bases and J by 1 base, with 8 bases left in between. Germline assignment: CDR1 MNHEY and CDR2 SVGAGI. This CDR3 contains 14 residues. In nucleotides, the CDR3 is TGTGCCAGCAGTTACGGTCAACATAACTATGGCTACACCTTC. Translation gives CASSYGQHNYGYTF.

In DNA form, the CDR3 reads TGTGCCAGCAGCCAGGGGATGGGCACCGGGGAGCTGTTTTTT. Protein product: CASSQGMGTGELFF. The chain has TRBV11-2 and TRBJ2-2, with a tentative D call TRBD1 (6 bases). V lost 5 bases, J lost 4 bases, and 11 bases lay in between. This CDR3 has 14 residues. From germline, CDR1 is SGHAT and CDR2 FQNNGV.

This clone was observed once. This chain uses TRBV6-5 with TRBJ2-7, with 8 bases that match TRBD1. Germline lookup yields CDR1 MNHEY and CDR2 SVGAGI. Unmatched junction bases numbered 7, after V lost 2 bases and J lost 4 bases. There are 15 residues in the CDR3. CDR3 in amino acids: CASSYRRTGPYEQYF. CDR3 DNA sequence: TGTGCCAGCAGTTACAGGCGGACAGGGCCGTACGAGCAGTACTTC.

This clone was detected once. The chain combines TRBV5-1 with TRBJ2-1; D might be TRBD2 (5 bases). V lost 6 bases, J lost 1 base, and 11 bases lay in between. The CDR3 spans 14 residues. Per the germline V gene, CDR1 is SGHRS and CDR2 is YFSETQ. In DNA form, the CDR3 reads TGCGCCAGCAACGGGATGGGGTCCTACAATGAGCAGTTCTTC. Translating gives CASNGMGSYNEQFF.

CDR3 protein: CATSGVGYEQYF. DNA of the CDR3: TGTGCCACTTCCGGAGTTGGCTACGAGCAGTACTTC. The rearrangement links TRBV19 to TRBJ2-7; D not certain. This CDR3 is 12 amino acids long. Germline lookup yields CDR1 LNHDA and CDR2 SQIVND (reference sequence). With 10 bases removed from V and 3 bases from J, the gap between germline ends came to 13 bases.